This T cell receptor (beta chain) was identified in a study of shared clonotypes between healthy human individuals. Study-level results: Richness estimates generally favored naive over memory subsets. Inspection by rarefaction showed sorted-subset sequencing to be incomplete despite large depth.

Template for every sorted-subset replicate PCR totaled roughly 200 ng DNA, 25,000 to 30,000 T cell genomes. The protocol was immunoSEQ multiplex PCR, while the TCRdb copy is restricted to in-frame clones and leaves out a portion. The sample carries about 820,000 clones, around 93% recorded once. This CDR3 contains 18 residues. Trimming removed 7 bases from V and 0 bases from J; junction bases left unmatched: 12. Germline loops: CDR1 MDHEN, CDR2 SYDVKM. Positive CCR7 selection of CD45RO-negative cells yielded the naive CD8 cells, and terminally differentiated effector memory CD45RA+ cells were excluded. With regard to this clone: The target antigen is unknown.

The genes are TRBV28 and TRBJ2-6; 7 positions match TRBD2. The sample taken for sequencing was naive CD8+ T cells sorted from blood. This receptor was taken from a man younger than 45 in good health. This chain's CDR3 is CASNTILADTSGANVLTF. As DNA, the CDR3 is TGTGCCAGCAACACCATTCTAGCGGACACCTCTGGGGCCAACGTCCTGACTTTC.